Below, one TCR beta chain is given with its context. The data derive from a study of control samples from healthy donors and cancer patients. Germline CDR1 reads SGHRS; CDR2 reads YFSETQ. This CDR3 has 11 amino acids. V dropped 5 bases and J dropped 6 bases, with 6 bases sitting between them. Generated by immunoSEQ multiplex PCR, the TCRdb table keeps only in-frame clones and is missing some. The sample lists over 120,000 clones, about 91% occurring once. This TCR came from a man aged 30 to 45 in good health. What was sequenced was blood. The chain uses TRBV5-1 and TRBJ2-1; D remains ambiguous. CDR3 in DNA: TGCGCCAGCAGTATCGGCAATGAGCAGTTCTTC. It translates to CASSIGNEQFF. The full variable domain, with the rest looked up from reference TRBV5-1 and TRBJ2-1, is KAGVTQTPRYLIKTRGQQVTLSCSPISGHRSVSWYQQTPGQGLQFLFEYFSETQRNKGNFPGRFSGRQFSNSRSEMNVSTLELGDSALYLCASSIGNEQFFGPGTRLTVL.